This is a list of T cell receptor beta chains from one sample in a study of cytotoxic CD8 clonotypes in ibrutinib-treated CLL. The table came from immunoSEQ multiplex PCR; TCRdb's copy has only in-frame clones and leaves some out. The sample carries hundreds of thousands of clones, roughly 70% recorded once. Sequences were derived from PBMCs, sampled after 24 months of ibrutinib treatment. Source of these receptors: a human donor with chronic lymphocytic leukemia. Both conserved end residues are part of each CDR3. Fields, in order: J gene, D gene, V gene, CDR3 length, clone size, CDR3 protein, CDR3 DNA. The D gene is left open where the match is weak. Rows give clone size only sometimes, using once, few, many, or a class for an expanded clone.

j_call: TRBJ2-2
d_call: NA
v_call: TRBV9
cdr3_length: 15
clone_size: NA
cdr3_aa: CASSVSGMNTGELFF
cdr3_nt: TGTGCCAGCAGCGTTAGCGGAATGAACACCGGGGAGCTGTTTTTT

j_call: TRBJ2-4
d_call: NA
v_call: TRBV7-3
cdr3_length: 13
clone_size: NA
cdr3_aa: CASSNTDGTPQYF
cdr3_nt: TGTGCCAGCAGCAACACCGATGGGACACCTCAGTACTTC

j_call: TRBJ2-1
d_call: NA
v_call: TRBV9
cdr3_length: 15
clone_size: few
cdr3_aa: CASSRGGTTYNEQFF
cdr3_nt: TGTGCCAGCAGCAGGGGCGGTACCACCTACAATGAGCAGTTCTTC

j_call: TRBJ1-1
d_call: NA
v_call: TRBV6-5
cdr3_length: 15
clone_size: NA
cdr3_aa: CASSRPVGGRTEAFF
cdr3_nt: TGTGCCAGCAGTCGTCCAGTGGGAGGAAGAACTGAAGCTTTCTTT

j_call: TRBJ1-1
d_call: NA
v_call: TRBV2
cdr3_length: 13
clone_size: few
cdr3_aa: CASSAGWDTEAFF
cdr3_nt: TGTGCCAGCAGTGCGGGGTGGGACACTGAAGCTTTCTTT

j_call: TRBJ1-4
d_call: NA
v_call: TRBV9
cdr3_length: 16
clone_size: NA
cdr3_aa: CASSVGFPGTNEKLFF
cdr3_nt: TGTGCCAGCAGCGTAGGTTTTCCCGGGACTAATGAAAAACTGTTTTTT

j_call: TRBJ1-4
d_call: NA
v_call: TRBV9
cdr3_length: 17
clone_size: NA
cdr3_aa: CASSVGGRGVTNEKLFF
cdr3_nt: TGTGCCAGCAGCGTAGGCGGTCGAGGGGTGACTAATGAAAAACTGTTTTTT

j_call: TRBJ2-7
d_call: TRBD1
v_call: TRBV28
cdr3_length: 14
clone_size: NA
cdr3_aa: CATTPRDRTYEQYF
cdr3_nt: TGTGCCACCACCCCCCGGGACAGGACCTACGAGCAGTACTTC

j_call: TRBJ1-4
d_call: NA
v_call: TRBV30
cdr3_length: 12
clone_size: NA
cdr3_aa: CACALANEKLFF
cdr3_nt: TGTGCCTGCGCTCTTGCGAATGAAAAACTGTTTTTT

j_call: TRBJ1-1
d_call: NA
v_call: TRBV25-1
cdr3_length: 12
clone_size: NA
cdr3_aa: CASSSLQGGAFF
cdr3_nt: TGTGCCAGCAGTTCCCTGCAGGGAGGTGCTTTCTTT

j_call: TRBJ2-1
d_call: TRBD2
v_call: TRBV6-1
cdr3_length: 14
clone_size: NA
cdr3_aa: CASHRGAGVGEQFF
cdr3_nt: TGTGCCAGTCACCGGGGCGCGGGGGTTGGTGAGCAGTTCTTC

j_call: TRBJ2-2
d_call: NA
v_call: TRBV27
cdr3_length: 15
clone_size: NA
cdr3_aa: CASSLGPSNTGELFF
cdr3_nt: TGTGCCAGCAGTTTAGGGCCTTCGAACACCGGGGAGCTGTTTTTT

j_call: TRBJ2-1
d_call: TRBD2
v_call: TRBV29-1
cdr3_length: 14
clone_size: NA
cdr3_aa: CSVEDQRERGEQFF
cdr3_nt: TGCAGCGTTGAAGATCAGCGGGAGAGGGGTGAGCAGTTCTTC

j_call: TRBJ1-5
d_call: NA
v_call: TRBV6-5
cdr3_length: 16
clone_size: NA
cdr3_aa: CASSFDKWDSNQPQHF
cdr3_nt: TGTGCCAGCAGTTTTGATAAATGGGATAGCAATCAGCCCCAGCATTTT

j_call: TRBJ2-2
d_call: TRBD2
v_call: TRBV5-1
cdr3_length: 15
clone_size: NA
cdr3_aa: CASSVAGRNTGELFF
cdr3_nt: TGCGCCAGCAGCGTAGCGGGAAGGAACACCGGGGAGCTGTTTTTT

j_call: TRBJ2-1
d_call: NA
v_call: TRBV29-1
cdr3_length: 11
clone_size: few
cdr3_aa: CSVEGYNEQFF
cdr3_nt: TGCAGCGTTGAGGGATACAATGAGCAGTTCTTC

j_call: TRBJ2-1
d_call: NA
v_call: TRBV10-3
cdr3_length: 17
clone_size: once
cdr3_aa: CAISRPDEWSSYNEQFF
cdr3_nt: TGTGCCATCAGCCGGCCCGATGAATGGAGCTCCTACAATGAGCAGTTCTTC

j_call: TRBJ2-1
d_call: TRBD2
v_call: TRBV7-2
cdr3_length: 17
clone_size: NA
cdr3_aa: CASSRGGGLAGYNEQFF
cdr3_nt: TGTGCCAGCAGCCGTGGAGGAGGGCTAGCGGGATACAATGAGCAGTTCTTC

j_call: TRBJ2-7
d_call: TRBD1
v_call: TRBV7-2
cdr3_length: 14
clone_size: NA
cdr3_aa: CASSEGQARYEQYF
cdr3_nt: TGTGCCAGCAGCGAGGGACAGGCGAGGTACGAGCAGTACTTC

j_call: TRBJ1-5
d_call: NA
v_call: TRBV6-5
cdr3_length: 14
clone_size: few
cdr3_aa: CASTTGSRNQPQHF
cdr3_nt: TGTGCCAGCACTACAGGGAGCCGCAATCAGCCCCAGCATTTT

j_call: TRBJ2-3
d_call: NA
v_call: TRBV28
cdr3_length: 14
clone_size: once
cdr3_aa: CAGGRQGGADTQYF
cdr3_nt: TGTGCCGGGGGGCGACAGGGAGGCGCAGATACGCAGTATTTT

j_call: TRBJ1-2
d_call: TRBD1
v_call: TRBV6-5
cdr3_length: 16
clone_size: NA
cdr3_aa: CASSLSGTGGSYGYTF
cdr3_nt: TGTGCCAGCAGTTTATCCGGGACAGGGGGTAGCTATGGCTACACCTTC